The next 6 T cell receptor beta chains were all read from a single sample in a study of a mutant IDH1 vaccine in newly diagnosed glioma. TCRdb keeps only in-frame clones here, not all; method: immunoSEQ multiplex PCR. Of about 43,000 clones in the sample, roughly 84% were seen once. Documented time point: week 23, last vaccination. Alongside topical imiquimod, each dose of vaccine comprised 300 ug of mutant IDH1 20-mer peptide. No antigen has been assigned to these receptors. Sequencing used PBMCs, obtained from a glioma patient whose treatment included an IDH1 peptide vaccine. The origin of the receptors is a woman younger than 35 with glioma. Some clones in this sample may be carry-over from other donors' samples.

DNA for the CDR3: TGTGCCAGCAGTGAAAACCTGGACACCATATATTTT. This sequence encodes CASSENLDTIYF. This sequence joins TRBV6-1 and TRBJ1-3; unclear D gene. The germline V gene has CDR1 MNHNS and CDR2 SASEGT. V was clipped by 2 bases and J by 8 bases, with 7 bases between them. CDR3 length equals 12 residues.

The V call is TRBV9, the J call TRBJ2-2; TRBD2 agrees at 7 bases. Trimming removed 9 bases from V and 4 bases from J; junction bases left unmatched: 3. Germline V lookup: CDR1 SGDLS, CDR2 YYNGEE. The CDR3 loop spans 12 amino acids. The CDR3: CATSGGTGELFF. CDR3 DNA sequence: TGTGCCACCTCGGGGGGCACCGGGGAGCTGTTTTTT. The entire variable domain, with the rest obtained from reference TRBV9 and TRBJ2-2, is as follows: DSGVTQTPKHLITATGQRVTLRCSPRSGDLSVYWYQQSLDQGLQFLIQYYNGEERAKGNILERFSAQQFPDLHSELNLSSLELGDSALYFCATSGGTGELFFGEGSRLTVL.

The chain uses TRBV9 and TRBJ1-5; 9 bases line up with TRBD1. The CDR3 contains 15 residues. Germline V lookup: CDR1 SGDLS, CDR2 YYNGEE. With V trimmed by 4 bases and J by 4 bases, 6 bases remained unmatched. This CDR3 is CASSLGTGWNQPQHF. Here the CDR3 DNA reads TGTGCCAGCAGCCTTGGGACAGGGTGGAATCAGCCCCAGCATTTT.

V and J are TRBV2 and TRBJ2-3; TRBD2 aligns across 13 bases. V shed 6 bases and J 9 bases; nucleotides not matched to a gene: 12. The CDR3 has 16 amino acids. Germline loops: CDR1 SNHLY, CDR2 FYNNEI. DNA of the CDR3: TGTGCCAGCAGCCCCGGGACTAGCGGGATTCAATGGACGCAGTATTTT. As protein: CASSPGTSGIQWTQYF.

The table lists this clone with a few counts. The V and J genes are TRBV19 and TRBJ2-1; 11 bases match TRBD2. CDR1 is LNHDA and CDR2 is SQIVND in the germline V gene (reference sequence). The CDR3 extends over 14 amino acids. V was clipped by 6 bases and J by 8 bases; unmatched bases: 6. CDR3 residues: CASRLTSGSDEQFF. The CDR3 DNA is TGTGCCAGTAGGCTAACTAGCGGGAGCGATGAGCAGTTCTTC.

This chain joins TRBV11-2 and TRBJ2-7; maybe TRBD1 (5 bases). CDR3 length: 13 residues. The germline CDR1 and CDR2 sequences are SGHAT and FQNNGV. V lost 2 bases and J lost 3, with 8 bases in between. CDR3 sequence (DNA): TGTGCCAGCAGCTTAAACAGGCTCTACGAGCAGTACTTC. It is translated as CASSLNRLYEQYF. Filled out from reference TRBV11-2 and TRBJ2-7, the complete variable domain reads EAGVAQSPRYKIIEKRQSVAFWCNPISGHATLYWYQQILGQGPKLLIQFQNNGVVDDSQLPKDRFSAERLKGVDSTLKIQPAKLEDSAVYLCASSLNRLYEQYFGPGTRLTVT.